This entry concerns a single T cell receptor beta chain. What it binds is not known. Germline CDR1 reads SGHAT; CDR2 reads FQNNGV. J was trimmed by 6 bases and V by 5 bases; bases with no gene match: 10. This CDR3 is built from 17 residues. This entry comes from a study of T cells in tuberculosis. Repertoires were generated with immunoSEQ multiplex PCR, while TCRdb's copy carries only in-frame clones and drops some. This table has about 23,000 clones, approximately 97% appearing once. Study observations and caveats: Smaller alpha distances in active tuberculosis partly reflected shorter CDR3-alpha lengths. Active tuberculosis TCR-alpha repertoires lay closer to GMM-specific TCRs than IGRA-negative controls, suggesting clonal expansion.

The sequenced sample consisted of PBMCs. The source of this sequence is a donor between 10 and 35 years old with latent tuberculosis or without tuberculosis infection. This sequence joins TRBV11-2 and TRBJ2-2, with 12 bases identical to TRBD2. CDR3: CASSHPTSGGIPGELFF. In DNA form, the CDR3 reads TGTGCCAGCAGCCACCCTACTAGCGGGGGGATCCCCGGGGAGCTGTTTTTT.